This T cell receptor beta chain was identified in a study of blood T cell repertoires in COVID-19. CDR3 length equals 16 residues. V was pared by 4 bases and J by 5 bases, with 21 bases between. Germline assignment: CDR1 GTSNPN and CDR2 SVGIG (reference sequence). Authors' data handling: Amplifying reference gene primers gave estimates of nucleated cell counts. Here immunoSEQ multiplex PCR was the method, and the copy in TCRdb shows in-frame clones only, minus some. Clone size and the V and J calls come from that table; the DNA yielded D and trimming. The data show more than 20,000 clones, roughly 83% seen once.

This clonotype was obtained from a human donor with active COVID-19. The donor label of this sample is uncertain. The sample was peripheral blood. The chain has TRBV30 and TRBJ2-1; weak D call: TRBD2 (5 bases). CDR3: CAWNSLGEGWHNEQFF. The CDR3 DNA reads TGTGCCTGGAACTCGCTGGGAGAAGGTTGGCACAATGAGCAGTTCTTC.